This TCR beta chain was captured by sequencing in a study of T cell changes during pregnancy in multiple sclerosis. TCRdb's table, derived via immunoSEQ multiplex PCR, lists solely in-frame clones and lacks some. The profile shows about 36,000 clones, 85% to 90% of them singletons. Germline V gene sequence: CDR1 LNHDA, CDR2 SQIVND (reference sequence). V shed 4 bases, J shed 4 bases, and the junction held 6 bases outside the gene matches. The CDR3 length is 16 residues. Sequences were derived from CD8+ T cells from peripheral blood mononuclear cells, sampled in the third trimester of pregnancy. This chain connects TRBV19 to TRBJ2-3; 12 bases are shared with TRBD2. The clonotype was recovered from a female donor with multiple sclerosis, enrolled in a pregnancy study. CDR3 amino acids: CASSTSGGANPDTQYF. Written as DNA, the CDR3 is TGTGCCAGTAGTACTAGCGGGGGGGCCAATCCAGATACGCAGTATTTT.